The 13 T cell receptor beta chains below were found in one sample sequenced in a study of blood T cell repertoires in COVID-19. TCRdb keeps only in-frame clones here, not all; method: immunoSEQ multiplex PCR. Of about 320,000 clones listed, around nine tenths are singletons. Sequencing was carried out using PBMCs or T cells enriched from blood (not recorded which). Receptors originate from a woman aged 30 to 39 who had recovered from COVID-19.

This chain joins TRBV7-3 and TRBJ1-1; no firm D call. From germline, CDR1 is SGHTA and CDR2 FQGTGA. This CDR3 region has 14 residues. Trimming took 2 bases from V and 1 from J, leaving 8 bases between them. CDR3 DNA sequence: TGTGCCAGCAGCTTAGGGCAGGCGAACACTGAAGCTTTCTTT. This encodes CASSLGQANTEAFF.

Here the CDR3 DNA reads TGTGCCAGCAGTTTGGACAGGGGTGATGAAAAACTGTTTTTT. This sequence encodes CASSLDRGDEKLFF. The chain employs TRBV27 and TRBJ1-4; 9 nucleotides match TRBD1. Germline lookup yields CDR1 MNHEY and CDR2 SMNVEV (reference sequence). The CDR3 runs 14 residues. The V and J ends lost 3 bases and 6 bases, in that order; junction bases with no gene match: 2.

The chain employs TRBV20-1 and TRBJ1-1; a weak D match, TRBD1 (6 bases). The germline V gene encodes CDR1 DFQATT and CDR2 SNEGSKA (reference sequence). The CDR3 spans 11 residues. Trimming removed 6 bases from V and 8 bases from J, with 13 bases in between. CDR3 region: CSARTGREAFF. For the CDR3, the DNA is TGCAGTGCGCGAACAGGGCGAGAAGCTTTCTTT.

V usage is TRBV10-3 and J usage is TRBJ1-2; a weak D match, TRBD1 (5 bases). The V gene lost 10 bases and the J gene lost 7 bases, with 16 bases spanning the gap. Germline V lookup: CDR1 ENHRY, CDR2 SYGVKD. The CDR3 sequence is 12 residues long. This CDR3 reads CATEEGNAGYTF. In nucleotides, the CDR3 is TGTGCCACCGAGGAGGGGAATGCTGGCTACACCTTC.

This clone came up a few times. The rearrangement links TRBV6-5 to TRBJ2-7; 7 bases agree with TRBD1. V lost 3 bases to trimming and J lost 2 bases; unmatched junction nucleotides: 10. The CDR3 extends over 16 amino acids. The germline CDR1 and CDR2 sequences are MNHEY and SVGAGI. The DNA of the CDR3 is TGTGCCAGCAGTTATTCCTTCGGGACAGAACCCTACGAGCAGTACTTC. Amino acids: CASSYSFGTEPYEQYF.

The chain has TRBV30 and TRBJ1-2, with 7 bases lining up with TRBD1. This CDR3 comprises 13 residues. The trim removed 4 bases at V and 1 base at J, leaving 3 bases unmatched. The germline gives CDR1 GTSNPN, CDR2 SVGIG (reference sequence). The CDR3 region has the DNA TGTGCCTGGATAGGGGGCCTTAACTATGGCTACACCTTC. Translated, it gives CAWIGGLNYGYTF.

Comment on this clone: At the DNA level, this CDR3 is encoded by other sequences in the same sample as well. V and J are TRBV19 and TRBJ1-1, with a possible D match to TRBD1 (5 bases). The CDR3 contains 13 residues. V was cut by 4 bases and J by 1 base, with 7 bases left in between. CDR1 is LNHDA, CDR2 SQIVND, per germline (reference sequence). CDR3 DNA: TGTGCCAGTAGTACCCAGGGGAACACTGAAGCTTTCTTT. Translating it yields CASSTQGNTEAFF. The variable domain in full, with the rest retrieved from reference TRBV19 and TRBJ1-1, is DGGITQSPKYLFRKEGQNVTLSCEQNLNHDAMYWYRQDPGQGLRLIYYSQIVNDFQKGDIAEGYSVSREKKESFPLTVTSAQKNPTAFYLCASSTQGNTEAFFGQGTRLTVV.

This chain connects TRBV12-5 to TRBJ1-3; D unclear. V was shortened by 7 bases and J by 4 bases, with 11 bases between the two germline ends. CDR3 length equals 13 residues. Germline CDR1 LGHNT, CDR2 FRNRAP. The CDR3 bases are TGTGCTAGTGTCCACGCGCCCGGAAACACCATATATTTT. It yields the protein CASVHAPGNTIYF.

The DNA for the CDR3 is TGCGCCAGCAGCCCCGGGACAATCCAAGAGACCCAGTACTTC. Its translation is CASSPGTIQETQYF. The chain joins TRBV5-1 to TRBJ2-5; TRBD1 is a possible D gene (6 bases). CDR3 size: 14 residues. Germline CDR1 and CDR2: SGHRS and YFSETQ. V was cut by 4 bases and J by 1 base, with 11 bases left in between.

CDR3 region: CASSVRGAFETQYF. The CDR3 bases are TGTGCCAGCAGCGTACGGGGGGCGTTTGAGACCCAGTACTTC. V and J are TRBV9 and TRBJ2-5; perhaps TRBD2 as D (7 bases). The CDR3 runs 14 residues. V was shortened by 1 base and J by 5 bases, with 12 bases between the two germline ends. Germline V gene sequence: CDR1 SGDLS, CDR2 YYNGEE.

This chain joins TRBV9 and TRBJ1-1, with D tentatively TRBD1 (5 bases). The germline gives CDR1 SGDLS, CDR2 YYNGEE. This CDR3 contains 16 residues. Trimming removed 0 bases from V and 4 bases from J, with 16 bases in between. The CDR3 bases are TGTGCCAGCAGCGTAGGGGTTGGAGGGGCCGGCACTGAAGCTTTCTTT. Its protein product is CASSVGVGGAGTEAFF.

This chain connects TRBV27 to TRBJ2-1; 8 bases match TRBD2. Germline V gene lookup returns CDR1 MNHEY and CDR2 SMNVEV (reference sequence). Trimming took 6 bases from V and 9 from J; bases not matched to a gene: 4. This CDR3 is 12 amino acids long. The CDR3 protein is CASSRGGSEQFF. The CDR3, as DNA: TGTGCCAGCAGCCGGGGGGGAAGTGAGCAGTTCTTC.

CDR3 coding DNA: TGTGCCAGCAGCCGTCCGGGAGACCCCTACGAGCAGTACTTC. The encoded protein is CASSRPGDPYEQYF. The chain has TRBV4-2 and TRBJ2-7; perhaps TRBD2 as D (6 bases). V lost 4 bases, J lost 2 bases, and 12 bases lay in between. Germline V CDR1 and CDR2: LGHNA, YNFKEQ. This CDR3 comprises 14 residues.